This TCR beta chain stems from a study of cytomegalovirus exposure and HLA in healthy donors. Study-wide results and caveats: The classifier reportedly diagnosed cytomegalovirus status with high sensitivity and specificity. Earlier results showed most TCR beta V segments being productive about 87% or about 30% of the time. HLA-A and HLA-B allele assignments for most subjects were reportedly predicted accurately using TCR beta sequences. The study labeled 170 or so TCR beta chains cytomegalovirus-associated.

It was with 60 Vbeta and 13 Jbeta primers that the PCR ran. Measured with immunoSEQ multiplex PCR; TCRdb has only the in-frame clones, and not every one. Among over 65,000 clones listed, roughly 74% were seen once. Unmatched junction bases numbered 4, after V lost 5 bases and J lost 3 bases. This CDR3 comprises 13 residues. Germline V CDR1 and CDR2: MNHEY, SVGAGI. With regard to this clone: Its target is not known.

The chain uses TRBV6-5 and TRBJ2-7, with TRBD1 identical over 7 bases. Sequencing was performed on PBMCs. The TCR originated in a man aged 40-50 years in good health and CMV-seronegative. CDR3 residues: CASSPGTVYEQYF. CDR3 nucleotide sequence: TGTGCCAGCAGTCCAGGGACAGTCTACGAGCAGTACTTC.